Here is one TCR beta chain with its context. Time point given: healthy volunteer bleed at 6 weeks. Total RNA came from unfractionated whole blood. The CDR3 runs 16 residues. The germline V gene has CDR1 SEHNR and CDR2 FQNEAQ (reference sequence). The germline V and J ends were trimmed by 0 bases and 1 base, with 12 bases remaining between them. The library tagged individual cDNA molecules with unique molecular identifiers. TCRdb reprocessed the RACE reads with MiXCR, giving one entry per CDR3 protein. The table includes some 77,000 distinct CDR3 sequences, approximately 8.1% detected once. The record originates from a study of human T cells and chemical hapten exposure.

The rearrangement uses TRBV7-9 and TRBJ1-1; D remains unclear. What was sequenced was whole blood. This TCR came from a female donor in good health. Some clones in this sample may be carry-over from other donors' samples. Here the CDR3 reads CASSLARGLPNTEAFF. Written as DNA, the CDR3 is TGTGCCAGCAGCTTAGCGCGCGGACTTCCGAACACTGAAGCTTTCTTT.